This paragraph reports one T cell receptor (beta chain). Its antigen remains unidentified. The J segment lost 0 bases and the V segment lost 3 bases, leaving 3 bases of the junction unmatched. CDR3 size: 16 residues. Germline V CDR1 and CDR2: SGHTS, YDEGEE. This record belongs to a study of CD8+ T cells in alopecia areata. Study-wide points: In blood and scalp, many expanded lesional clones persisted during tofacitinib. Possibly as an HLA-related effect, TCR sharing across patients appeared less clear than in mice. Especially in alopecia totalis/universalis, lesional scalp showed greater clonality than normal scalp did. Scalp sample data also include resident alphabeta T cells from normal skin.

Indicated treatment: oral pan-JAK inhibitor, 5-10 mg twice daily. cDNA prepared by RNA extraction and subsequent reverse transcription served as the template for sequencing. Only in-frame clones appear in the TCRdb table, and some are missing; sequencing was by immunoSEQ multiplex PCR. Counted here are approximately 180,000 clones, about 65% occurring once; the ten biggest clones make up approximately 1.2%. The sequencing used CD4+ T cells sorted from blood, collected at week 49, from a patient treated with tofacitinib. The gene calls are TRBV5-8 and TRBJ2-6, with TRBD1 matching 7 bases. The receptor was isolated from a human donor with alopecia areata. The DNA for the CDR3 is TGTGCCAGCAGCTCCGGGACAGCCTCTGGGGCCAACGTCCTGACTTTC. Its protein is CASSSGTASGANVLTF.